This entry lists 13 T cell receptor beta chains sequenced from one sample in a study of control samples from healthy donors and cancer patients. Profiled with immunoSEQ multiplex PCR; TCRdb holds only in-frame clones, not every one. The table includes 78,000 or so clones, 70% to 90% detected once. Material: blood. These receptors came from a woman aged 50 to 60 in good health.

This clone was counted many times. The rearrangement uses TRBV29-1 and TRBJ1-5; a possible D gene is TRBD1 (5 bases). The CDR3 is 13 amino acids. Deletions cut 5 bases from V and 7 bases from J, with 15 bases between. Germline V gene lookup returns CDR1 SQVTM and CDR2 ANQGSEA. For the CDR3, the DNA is TGCAGCGTTCGGGGCTCCTCTGGGCAGCCCCAGCATTTT. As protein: CSVRGSSGQPQHF.

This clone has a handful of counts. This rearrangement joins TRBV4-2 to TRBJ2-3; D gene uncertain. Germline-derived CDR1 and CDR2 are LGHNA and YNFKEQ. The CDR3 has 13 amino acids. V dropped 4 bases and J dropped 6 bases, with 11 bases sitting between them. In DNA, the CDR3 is TGTGCCAGCAGCCGCGATTTAAGCGATACGCAGTATTTT. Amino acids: CASSRDLSDTQYF.

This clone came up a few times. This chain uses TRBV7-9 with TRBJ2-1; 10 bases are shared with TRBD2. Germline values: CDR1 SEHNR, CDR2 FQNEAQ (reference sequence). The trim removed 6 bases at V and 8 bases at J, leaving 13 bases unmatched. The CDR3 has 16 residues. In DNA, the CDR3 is TGTGCCAGCAGAGAACTAGCGGGGTGGCCTCGGGATGAGCAGTTCTTC. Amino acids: CASRELAGWPRDEQFF.

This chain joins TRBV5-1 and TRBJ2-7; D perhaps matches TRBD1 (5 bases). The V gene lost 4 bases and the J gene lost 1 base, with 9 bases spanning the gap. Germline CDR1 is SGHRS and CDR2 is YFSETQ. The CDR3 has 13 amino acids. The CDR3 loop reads CASSKTESYEQYF. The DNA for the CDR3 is TGCGCCAGCAGCAAGACAGAATCCTACGAGCAGTACTTC. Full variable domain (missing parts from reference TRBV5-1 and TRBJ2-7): KAGVTQTPRYLIKTRGQQVTLSCSPISGHRSVSWYQQTPGQGLQFLFEYFSETQRNKGNFPGRFSGRQFSNSRSEMNVSTLELGDSALYLCASSKTESYEQYFGPGTRLTVT.

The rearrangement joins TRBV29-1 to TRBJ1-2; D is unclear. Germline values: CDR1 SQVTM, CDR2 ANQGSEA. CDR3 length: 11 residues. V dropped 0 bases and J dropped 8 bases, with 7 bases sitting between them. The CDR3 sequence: CSVEEVGGYTF. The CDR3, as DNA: TGCAGCGTTGAAGAAGTAGGCGGCTACACCTTC.

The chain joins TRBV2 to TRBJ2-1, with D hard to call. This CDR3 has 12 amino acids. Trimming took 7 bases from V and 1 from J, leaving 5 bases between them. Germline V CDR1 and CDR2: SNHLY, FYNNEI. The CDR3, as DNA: TGTGCCAGCACAAATTCCTACAATGAGCAGTTCTTC. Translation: CASTNSYNEQFF.

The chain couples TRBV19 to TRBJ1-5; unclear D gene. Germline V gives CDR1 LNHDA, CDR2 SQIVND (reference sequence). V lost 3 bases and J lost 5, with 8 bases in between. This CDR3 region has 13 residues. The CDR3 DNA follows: TGTGCCAGTAGTATTAGGCGGGATCAGCCCCAGCATTTT. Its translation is CASSIRRDQPQHF.

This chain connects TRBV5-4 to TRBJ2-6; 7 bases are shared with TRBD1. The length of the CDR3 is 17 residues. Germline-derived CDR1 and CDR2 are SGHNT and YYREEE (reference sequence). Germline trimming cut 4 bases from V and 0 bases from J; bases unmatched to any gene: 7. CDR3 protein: CASSRDSSLSGANVLTF. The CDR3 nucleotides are TGTGCCAGCAGCCGGGACAGTTCCCTCTCTGGGGCCAACGTCCTGACTTTC.

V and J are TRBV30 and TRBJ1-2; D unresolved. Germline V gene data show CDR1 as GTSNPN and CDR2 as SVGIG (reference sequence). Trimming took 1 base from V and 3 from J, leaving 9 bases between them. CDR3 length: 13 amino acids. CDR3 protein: CAWSGTTYYGYTF. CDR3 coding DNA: TGTGCCTGGAGTGGCACCACTTACTATGGCTACACCTTC.

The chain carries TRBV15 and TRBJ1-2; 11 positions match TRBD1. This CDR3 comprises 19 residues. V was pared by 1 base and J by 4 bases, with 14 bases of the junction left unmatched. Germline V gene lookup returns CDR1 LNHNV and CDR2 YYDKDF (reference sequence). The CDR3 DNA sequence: TGTGCCACCAGCAGAGGCGGACGGGACAGGGGGGGCAGCAGCTATGGCTACACCTTC. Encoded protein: CATSRGGRDRGGSSYGYTF.

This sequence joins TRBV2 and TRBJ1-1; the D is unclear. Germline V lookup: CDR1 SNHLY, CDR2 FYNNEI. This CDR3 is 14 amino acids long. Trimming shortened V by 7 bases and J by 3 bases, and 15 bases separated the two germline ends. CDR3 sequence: CASTRAGRDTEAFF. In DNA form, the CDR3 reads TGTGCCAGCACTCGGGCAGGAAGGGACACTGAAGCTTTCTTT.

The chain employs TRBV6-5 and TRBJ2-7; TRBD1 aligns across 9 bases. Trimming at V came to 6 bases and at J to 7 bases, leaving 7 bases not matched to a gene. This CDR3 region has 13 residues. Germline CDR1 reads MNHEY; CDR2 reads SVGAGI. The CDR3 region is CASSRDRAGEQYF. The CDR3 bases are TGTGCCAGCAGCCGGGACAGGGCTGGTGAGCAGTACTTC.

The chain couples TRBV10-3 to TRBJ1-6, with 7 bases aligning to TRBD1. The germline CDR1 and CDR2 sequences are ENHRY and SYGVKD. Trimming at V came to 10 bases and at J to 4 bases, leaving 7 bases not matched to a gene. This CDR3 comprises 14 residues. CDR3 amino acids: CATSGTDYNSPLHF. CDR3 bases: TGTGCCACAAGCGGGACAGATTATAATTCACCCCTCCACTTT.